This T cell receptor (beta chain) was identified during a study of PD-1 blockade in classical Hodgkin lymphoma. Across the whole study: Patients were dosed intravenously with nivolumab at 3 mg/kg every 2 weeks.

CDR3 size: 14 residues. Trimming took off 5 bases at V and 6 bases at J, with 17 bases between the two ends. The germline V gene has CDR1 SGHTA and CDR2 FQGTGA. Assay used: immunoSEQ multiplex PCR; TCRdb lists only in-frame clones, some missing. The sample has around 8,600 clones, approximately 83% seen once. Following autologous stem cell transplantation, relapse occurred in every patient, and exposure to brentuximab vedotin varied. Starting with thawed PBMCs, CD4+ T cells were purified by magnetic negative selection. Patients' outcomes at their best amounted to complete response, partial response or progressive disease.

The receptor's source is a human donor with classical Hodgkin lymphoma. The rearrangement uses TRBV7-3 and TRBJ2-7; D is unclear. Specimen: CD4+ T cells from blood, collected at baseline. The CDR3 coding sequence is TGTGCCAGCAGCCCCGGGCCCCCGGCCTCCGAGCAGTACTTC. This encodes CASSPGPPASEQYF.